This T cell receptor (beta chain) was captured in a study of T cells in Graves' hyperthyroidism and ophthalmopathy. Amplification of TCR beta CDR3 regions used RNA as the template. A set of HTBI primers served as the primers for a first-round RT-PCR of the TCR CDR3. TCRdb reprocessed the multiplex PCR reads with MiXCR, giving one entry per CDR3 protein. The data contain roughly 720,000 distinct CDR3 sequences, roughly 17% of them singletons. As to this clonotype: Its matching antigen is unknown. Its ends do not fully match the called genes, so a read error is possible.

Findings and limits, study-wide: Ophthalmopathy was predicted by the model a median of approximately 6 months ahead of onset.

Germline V gene data show CDR1 as GTSNPN and CDR2 as SVGIG (reference sequence). The CDR3 extends over 15 amino acids. When ophthalmopathy did not progress within 18 months, Graves' hyperthyroidism was considered stable. The study left out patients who had uncontrolled infection, other autoimmune disease, pregnancy or lactation. The authors took PBMCs from 7.5 to 10 ml fresh peripheral blood. The clonotype originates from a man in his fifties or sixties with Graves' hyperthyroidism. The chain employs TRBV30 and TRBJ2-1, with 11 nucleotides matching TRBD2. Sequencing input: blood. CDR3 in amino acids: CARSDGTSGYNEQFF. For the CDR3, the DNA is TGTGCCCGGAGTGACGGGACTAGCGGTTACAATGAGCAGTTCTTC.